This T cell receptor (beta chain) emerged from a study of cytomegalovirus exposure and HLA in healthy donors (dated by TCRdb to about 2017). In the study overall: According to an earlier analysis of 450 to 650 of the donors, roughly 180 million T cells yielded 120 million or so unique TCR beta sequences and 276 Gb of sequence data. Every discovery cohort repertoire had been produced on one sequencing platform. Among about 400 genotyped donors of the cohort, an average of around 250,000 unique TCR beta nucleotide sequences was sequenced per donor, of which 15% to 20% were non-productive. Class I and class II HLA loci were covered by the typing at four-digit resolution. Rather than using new phenotypic data, the later analysis identified candidate immune exposures from TCR beta sequences and from how often those sequences occurred across donors. To decide whether each TCR beta V gene segment behaved as functional or pseudogenic, an earlier analysis of approximately 620 of the donors relied on high-throughput TCR beta sequencing. High-throughput TCR immunosequencing, statistical association of individual TCRs with disease status, and machine learning were combined to predict cytomegalovirus infection status. In a later genetic analysis, genome-wide SNP genotypes for about 65% of the roughly 700 donors were used, and that subset was treated as a discovery cohort. Of the 300 to 400 genotyped donors, roughly 80% fell in the genetic ancestry cluster associated with self-reported Caucasian donors. The study aimed to test whether signatures of past pathogen exposure could be identified by cataloging public T cell receptors. An early release covering roughly 580 HLA-typed donors comprised approximately 300 gigabases of sequencing data and around 86 million unique TCR sequences. Roughly five DR-DQ haplotypes were handled as single units for association and clustering, since linkage in the cohort was strong. Besides the first cohort of roughly 660 subjects, a separate validation cohort made up of roughly 120 different subjects was used. The T cell repertoires of several hundred subjects were profiled by immunosequencing and related to cytomegalovirus serostatus. Donor age, sex, ethnicity and CMV serostatus were compiled alongside the repertoire data. In a later analysis, previously published TCR beta repertoires from 666 donors were re-analyzed and high-resolution HLA genotyping was added so that TCR occurrence patterns could be studied. Typing coverage differed by locus: A, B, C, DRB1 and DQB1 were typed in roughly 620-630 donors, DQA1 in roughly 500, DPA1 in roughly 590, and DPB1 in roughly 450.

Library generation was performed with the immunoSEQ multiplex PCR assay. The multiplex PCR relied on a mix of 60 forward primers for TCR Vbeta segments and 13 reverse primers for TCR Jbeta segments. The CDR3 region of rearranged TCR beta genes was amplified from genomic DNA by a multiplex PCR assay. The Illumina HiSeq System was used to sequence the amplified TCR beta libraries as 87-base-pair reads. Per the original workflow: A later analysis counted approximately 76 million unique TCR beta chains across the 666 repertoires, and some 11 million of these chains were shared by at least two donors. To remove PCR and sequencing errors, raw reads were error-corrected and collapsed into unique sequences using a nearest-neighbor algorithm that merged closely related sequences. Alignment of CDR3 sequences to IMGT reference sequences was used to assign V, D and J gene segments. Each retained sequence needed at least a six-nucleotide match to both a V gene segment and a J gene segment. Rearrangements were called productive when the CDR3 lacked stop codons and stayed in frame with V and J; all others were non-productive. Following IMGT convention, CDR3 was defined as the stretch from the second conserved V-encoded cysteine up to the conserved J-encoded phenylalanine. The earlier analysis of approximately 500 of the donors excluded sequences that lacked an unambiguous match to a single V gene segment. An earlier analysis of a few hundred of the donors classified V segments as functional when productive rearrangements were above 56.7% and as segregating when the standard deviation between donors was above 5%. A statistical classification framework was developed to diagnose cytomegalovirus status using the catalog of TCR beta chain sequences. In a later analysis, TCR nucleotide sequences were compared against IMGT/GENE-DB human TR gene sequences so that V and J genes could be assigned. The TCRdist pipeline was used in a later analysis to assign CDR3 sequences and most-parsimonious VDJ recombination scenarios. In a later analysis, each TCR beta chain was defined by its CDR3 amino acid sequence together with its V-gene family, and reads lacking a unique V-gene family were excluded. To address suspected cross-contamination and a sequencing artifact, a later analysis removed approximately 600 highly shared, low-generation-probability nucleotide sequences. For each public chain, a later analysis derived a clonal expansion index from normalized ranks of inferred template counts within each repertoire. In a later analysis, generation probabilities were computed using a VDJ recombination model fitted to out-of-frame rearrangements, and the results were checked against IGoR. In a later analysis, TCR-TCR, TCR-HLA and TCR-CMV co-occurrence was scored with hypergeometric tests, and a repertoire-size bias correction was applied to TCR pairs. In a later analysis, false discovery rates were estimated by permuting HLA or CMV assignments 20 times. In a later analysis, co-occurring TCRs were grouped using DBSCAN, with TCRdist sequence similarity added in when clustering inside HLA-allele-positive subsets. Repertoires with fewer than 30,000 or more than 120,000 public chains, plus five repertoires with anomalous nucleotide sharing, were excluded from co-occurrence clustering. Drawn from immuneACCESS, this table holds only the in-frame rearrangements with V and J called that TCRdb kept. Clones are partly lost; checked studies trace under half to an unresolved V gene and leave the rest unexplained. V, J and clone size were drawn from that table, and D and trimming were deduced from the DNA. For this sample there are fewer than 75,000 clones; 75% appear just once. Over 10% of the sample lies in the top ten.

On this clone itself: Its antigen target is currently unknown. Per-base qualities were not stored, and no clone one base away is much larger.

What the research found in general, with its limitations: A cluster of highly shared sequence variants was judged likely to be a technical artifact of the sequencing pipeline. In vitro tests confirmed that a few of the cytomegalovirus-associated TCR beta chains recognize cytomegalovirus antigens. A later analysis found that TCR association rates varied across HLA loci, with DRB1 alleles showing the most associated TCRs and HLA-C alleles the fewest. Roughly uniform sequencing depth across donors was assumed in presence/absence analyses, although this assumption may not hold. This cohort had only TCR beta chains sequenced, and the lack of alpha or paired-chain data limited which features could be detected. Broadly in line with IMGT annotations, most TCR beta V segments showed up in productive rearrangements about 87% or about 30% of the time in an earlier analysis of approximately 600 of the donors. According to a later genetic analysis, donors in an Asian-associated ancestry cluster had fewer N-insertions in productive TCRs than the approximately 630-donor mean. For the cohort, immune exposure information was limited to CMV serostatus. According to the authors, the approach could potentially be generalized to other disease states and immunological phenotypes. The study listed 150 to 200 TCR beta chains as associated with cytomegalovirus. A further reported finding was that TCR beta sequences accurately predicted the HLA-A and HLA-B alleles for most subjects in the first cohort. In a later analysis, several top co-occurrence clusters were reported to appear linked to parvovirus B19, influenza, CMV and Epstein-Barr virus. Correlated functional status among segregating V segments might be attributable to linkage disequilibrium, but an unknown experimental factor could not be ruled out. Because some donors lacked HLA typing at each locus, the association tests relied only on the typed subset. Cytomegalovirus status was reported to be diagnosed by the classifier with high specificity and sensitivity in both the original and validation cohorts. In a later analysis, 15,000 to 20,000 TCR beta sequences were associated with specific HLA alleles at a false discovery rate of 0.05. In a later genetic analysis, a missense DCLRE1C variant was associated with V-gene and J-gene trimming of TCR beta chains, and the association was replicated in an independent cohort. When HLA alleles, especially DR and DQ, strongly co-occurred, attributing TCR associations to individual alleles was difficult. According to a later analysis, most CMV-associated TCR beta chains appeared to be HLA-restricted, and the HLA associations seemed to be driven largely by CMV exposure. In a later analysis, HLA-associated TCR beta chains showed more clonal expansion and lower generation probabilities than non-associated chains that were equally common. Across donors, most TCR sequences were observed very rarely, whereas some public TCRs were present in many individuals. Because counts were too low, approximately 18 rarely observed V segments, including chromosome 9 orphons, were excluded from the earlier analysis of roughly 580 of the donors.

The cohort consisted of some 670 healthy bone marrow donors. All cohort members were sampled while nominally healthy, although unrecorded immune exposures were likely present. The donor tested CMV seronegative and was one of the 352 seronegative cohort members. Every donor gave a peripheral blood sample, and the peripheral blood mononuclear cells from that sample were used for TCR beta sequencing. Genomic DNA was extracted from the blood cell samples with the Qiagen DNeasy Blood Extraction Kit. The source material was PBMCs. The receptor comes from a man aged 65 to 85 in good health and CMV-seronegative.

DNA sequence: TGTGCCAGCACTGAGTTTAACTACGAGCAGTACTTC. This gives the protein CASTEFNYEQYF. The rearranged segments are TRBV2 and TRBJ2-7, with the D gene uncertain. V lost 7 bases and J lost 3 bases; the stretch between them is 10 bases long. Looking up the germline V gene yields CDR1 SNHLY and CDR2 FYNNEI. From cysteine to phenylalanine, the CDR3 is 12 amino acids long. The read is trimmed to its CDR3 DNA, 36 bases read in frame from base 1. The CDR3, completed at both ends by the reference TRBV2 and TRBJ2-7 genes, gives the full variable domain EPEVTQTPSHQVTQMGQEVILRCVPISNHLYFYWYRQILGQKVEFLVSFYNNEISEKSEIFDDQFSVERPDGSNFTLKIRSTKLEDSAMYFCASTEFNYEQYFGPGTRLTVT.